This TCR beta chain is drawn from a study of T cell repertoires in cytomegalovirus infection. MiXCR, run by TCRdb on the reads, gives a single entry per CDR3 protein. The table shows 650,000 to 900,000 distinct CDR3 sequences, with 32% occurring only once. The CDR3 loop spans 14 amino acids. With 8 bases removed from V and 0 bases from J, the gap between germline ends came to 10 bases. Germline CDR1 is LNHDA and CDR2 is SQIVND (reference sequence). This clonotype was seen a few times. Antigen: not known. The source material was cultured CD8+ T cells from PBMCs, sampled from culture after CMV antigen stimulation. The clonotype was recovered from a human donor in good health (CMV status not recorded). Some clones in this sample may be carry-over from other donors' samples. The gene calls are TRBV19 and TRBJ1-4; D unresolved. The CDR3 nucleotides read TGTGCCAGTTCGACGGCGGCAACTAATGAAAAACTGTTTTTT. This sequence encodes CASSTAATNEKLFF.